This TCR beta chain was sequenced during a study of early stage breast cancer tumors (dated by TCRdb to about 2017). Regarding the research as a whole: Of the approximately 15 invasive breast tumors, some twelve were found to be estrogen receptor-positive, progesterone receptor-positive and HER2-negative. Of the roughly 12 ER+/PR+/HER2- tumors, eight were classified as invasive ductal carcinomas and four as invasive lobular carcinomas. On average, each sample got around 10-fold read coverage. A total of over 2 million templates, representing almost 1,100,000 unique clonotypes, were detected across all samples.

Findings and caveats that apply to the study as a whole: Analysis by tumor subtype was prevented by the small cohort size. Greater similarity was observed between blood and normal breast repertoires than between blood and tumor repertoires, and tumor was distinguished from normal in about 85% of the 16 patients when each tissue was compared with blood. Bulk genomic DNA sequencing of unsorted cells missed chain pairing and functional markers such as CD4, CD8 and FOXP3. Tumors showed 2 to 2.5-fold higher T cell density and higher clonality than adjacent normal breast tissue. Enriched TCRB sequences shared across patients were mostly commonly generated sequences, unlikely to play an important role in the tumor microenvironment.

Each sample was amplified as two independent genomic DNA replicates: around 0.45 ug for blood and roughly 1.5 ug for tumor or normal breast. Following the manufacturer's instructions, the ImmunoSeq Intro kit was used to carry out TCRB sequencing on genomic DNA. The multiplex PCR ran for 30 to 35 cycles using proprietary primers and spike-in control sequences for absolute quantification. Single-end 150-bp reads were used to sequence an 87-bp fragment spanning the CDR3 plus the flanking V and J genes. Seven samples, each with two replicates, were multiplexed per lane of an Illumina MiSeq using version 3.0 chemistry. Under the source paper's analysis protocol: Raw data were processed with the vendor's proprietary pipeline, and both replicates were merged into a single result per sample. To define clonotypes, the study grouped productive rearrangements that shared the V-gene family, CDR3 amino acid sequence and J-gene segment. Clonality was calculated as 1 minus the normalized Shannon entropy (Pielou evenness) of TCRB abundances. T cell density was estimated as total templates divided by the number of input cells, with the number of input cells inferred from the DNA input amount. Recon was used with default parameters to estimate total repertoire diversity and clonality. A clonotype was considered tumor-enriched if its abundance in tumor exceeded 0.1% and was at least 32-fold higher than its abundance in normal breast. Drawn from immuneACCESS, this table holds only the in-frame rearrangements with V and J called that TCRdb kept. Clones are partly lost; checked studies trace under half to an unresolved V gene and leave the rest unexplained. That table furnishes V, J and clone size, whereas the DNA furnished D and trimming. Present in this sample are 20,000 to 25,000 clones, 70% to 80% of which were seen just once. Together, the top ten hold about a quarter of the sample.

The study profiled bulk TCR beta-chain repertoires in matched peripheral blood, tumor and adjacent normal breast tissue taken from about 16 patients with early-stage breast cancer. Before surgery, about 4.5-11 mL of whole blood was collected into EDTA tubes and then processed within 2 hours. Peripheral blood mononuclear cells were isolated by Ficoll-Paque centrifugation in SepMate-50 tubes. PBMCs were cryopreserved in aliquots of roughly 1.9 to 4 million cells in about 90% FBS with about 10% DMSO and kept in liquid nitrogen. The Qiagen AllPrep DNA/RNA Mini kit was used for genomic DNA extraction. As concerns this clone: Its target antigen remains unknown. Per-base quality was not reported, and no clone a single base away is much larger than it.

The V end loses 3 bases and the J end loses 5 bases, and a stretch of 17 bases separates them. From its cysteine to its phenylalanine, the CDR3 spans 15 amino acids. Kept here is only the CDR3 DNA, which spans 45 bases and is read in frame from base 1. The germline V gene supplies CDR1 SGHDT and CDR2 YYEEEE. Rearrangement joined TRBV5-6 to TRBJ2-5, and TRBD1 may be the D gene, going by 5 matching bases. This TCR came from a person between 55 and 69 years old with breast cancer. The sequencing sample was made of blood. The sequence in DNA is TGTGCCAGCAGCTCCCTGACAGCCGATGGGGAGACCCAGTACTTC. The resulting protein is CASSSLTADGETQYF.